This is a list of T cell receptor beta chains from one sample in a study of cytomegalovirus exposure and HLA in healthy donors. Clones were read by immunoSEQ multiplex PCR, and TCRdb kept only the in-frame ones, dropping some. The data hold over 75,000 clones, with around three quarters observed a single time. The sequenced material came from PBMCs. All receptors come from a male donor in good health and CMV-seropositive. The CDR3 runs from the conserved cysteine through the conserved F or W. The order of the fields is D gene, CDR3 length, clone size, J gene, V gene, CDR3 protein, CDR3 DNA. The D gene is left open where the match is weak. Clone size is stated in some rows and not others, as once, few, many or a class when expanded.

TRBD2 13 once TRBJ2-1 TRBV12-5 CASATGTSIDLFF TGTGCTAGTGCCACCGGGACTAGTATCGATCTGTTCTTC
. 14 . TRBJ1-4 TRBV19 CASSIYQGGEKLFF TGTGCCAGTAGTATTTACCAGGGTGGTGAAAAACTGTTTTTT
. 11 . TRBJ1-4 TRBV20-1 CSAREREKLFF TGCAGTGCTAGAGAGCGGGAAAAACTGTTTTTT
. 12 . TRBJ2-7 TRBV29-1 CSAVWASYEQYF TGCAGCGCCGTTTGGGCTTCCTACGAGCAGTACTTC
. 14 . TRBJ1-2 TRBV4-2 CASSLDKSNYGYTF TGTGCCAGCAGCCTTGACAAGAGCAACTATGGCTACACCTTC
. 15 . TRBJ1-2 TRBV7-8 CASSSPGHKDYGYTF TGTGCCAGCAGCTCGCCGGGACACAAAGACTATGGCTACACCTTC
. 12 . TRBJ2-1 TRBV2 CASKEDGNEQFF TGTGCCAGCAAGGAGGATGGCAATGAGCAGTTCTTC
TRBD1 14 few TRBJ1-6 TRBV30 CAWSQQGLGSPLHF TGTGCCTGGAGCCAACAGGGGCTGGGCTCACCCCTCCACTTT
. 14 . TRBJ1-4 TRBV7-9 CASSPTGFNEKLFF TGTGCCAGCAGCCCAACAGGGTTTAATGAAAAACTGTTTTTT
. 16 . TRBJ2-2 TRBV5-1 CASSLDVVIGSGELFF TGCGCCAGCAGCTTGGATGTGGTGATCGGGTCCGGGGAGCTGTTTTTT
TRBD1 11 few TRBJ1-1 TRBV20-1 CSAVRQGIAFF TGCAGTGCTGTTCGACAGGGGATTGCTTTCTTT
. 16 . TRBJ2-7 TRBV30 CAWSVKDAGITYEQYF TGTGCCTGGAGTGTAAAGGATGCAGGGATCACCTACGAGCAGTACTTC
TRBD2 17 . TRBJ2-5 TRBV4-3 CASSQDVQRGGTETQYF TGCGCCAGCAGCCAAGATGTACAGCGGGGGGGTACAGAGACCCAGTACTTC
TRBD1 13 . TRBJ1-1 TRBV2 CASEQGEDTEAFF TGTGCCAGTGAACAGGGGGAGGACACTGAAGCTTTCTTT
TRBD1 15 . TRBJ2-2 TRBV7-9 CASSDGQGRTGELFF TGTGCCAGCAGCGACGGACAGGGGCGTACCGGGGAGCTGTTTTTT
. 15 few TRBJ1-2 TRBV19 CASSSREGGSYGYTF TGTGCCAGTAGCAGCAGGGAGGGAGGCTCATATGGCTACACCTTC
TRBD1 16 . TRBJ2-5 TRBV25-1 CASSEYKRQGGETQYF TGTGCCAGCAGTGAATATAAGAGACAGGGCGGGGAGACCCAGTACTTC
TRBD2 14 . TRBJ2-1 TRBV5-1 CASSLASGINEQFF TGCGCCAGCAGCTTGGCTAGCGGGATAAATGAGCAGTTCTTC
. 15 . TRBJ2-5 TRBV5-4 CASSLEVISQETQYF TGTGCCAGCAGCTTGGAAGTGATCAGCCAAGAGACCCAGTACTTC
TRBD1 14 . TRBJ1-1 TRBV19 CASSIETGGTEAFF TGTGCCAGTAGTATAGAGACAGGGGGGACTGAAGCTTTCTTT
TRBD1 16 . TRBJ2-5 TRBV7-2 CASSRQALQGAAAQYF TGTGCCAGCAGCCGCCAGGCCCTTCAGGGGGCGGCGGCCCAGTACTTC
. 11 few TRBJ2-7 TRBV7-9 CASSSDTGQYF TGTGCCAGCAGCTCCGACACTGGGCAGTACTTC
. 16 . TRBJ1-4 TRBV5-4 CASSKEGGRGYEKLFF TGTGCCAGCAGCAAAGAAGGGGGTCGGGGTTATGAAAAACTGTTTTTT
TRBD1 15 few TRBJ1-5 TRBV7-6 CASSPGQGANQPQHF TGTGCCAGCAGCCCCGGACAGGGGGCCAACCAGCCCCAGCATTTT
. 13 . TRBJ1-1 TRBV6-5 CASSRPGKGLTFF TGTGCCAGCAGTCGACCAGGGAAGGGGTTAACTTTCTTT
TRBD1 15 . TRBJ1-2 TRBV5-1 CASSSGQGANYGYTF TGCGCCAGCAGCTCGGGACAGGGGGCGAACTATGGCTACACCTTC
. 13 . TRBJ2-7 TRBV13 CASSPGSQREQYF TGTGCCAGCAGCCCCGGGTCCCAGCGGGAGCAGTACTTC
. 15 . TRBJ2-1 TRBV5-6 CASSLAGSSYNEQFF TGTGCCAGCAGCTTGGCGGGGAGCTCCTACAATGAGCAGTTCTTC
. 14 few TRBJ1-2 TRBV4-1 CASSQEGPNYGYTF TGCGCCAGCAGCCAAGAGGGGCCCAACTATGGCTACACCTTC
. 13 once TRBJ2-7 TRBV4-3 CASSQLGVYEQYF TGCGCCAGCAGCCAATTGGGCGTGTACGAGCAGTACTTC
. 18 . TRBJ2-2 TRBV9 CASSVATWGDPNTGELFF TGTGCCAGCAGCGTAGCTACTTGGGGGGACCCGAACACCGGGGAGCTGTTTTTT
. 18 . TRBJ1-6 TRBV5-6 CASSLAGSDSWMYSPLHF TGTGCCAGCAGCTTGGCCGGATCGGACAGTTGGATGTATTCACCCCTCCACTTT
TRBD1 16 . TRBJ1-6 TRBV15 CATSRDIDRGNSPLHF TGTGCCACCAGCAGAGATATTGACAGGGGCAATTCACCCCTCCACTTT
TRBD1 15 . TRBJ1-1 TRBV4-1 CASSQGGQSLYEAFF TGCGCCAGCAGCCAAGGGGGACAGTCCCTGTATGAAGCTTTCTTT
. 11 few TRBJ1-1 TRBV7-9 CASKEGTEAFF TGTGCCAGCAAGGAGGGGACTGAAGCTTTCTTT
. 12 . TRBJ1-2 TRBV9 CASSGSRSGYTF TGTGCCAGCAGCGGAAGCAGGAGCGGGTACACCTTC
TRBD2 19 . TRBJ2-2 TRBV15 CATSRDEDGGVWNTGELFF TGTGCCACCAGCAGAGATGAGGACGGGGGGGTGTGGAACACCGGGGAGCTGTTTTTT
. 11 . TRBJ2-7 TRBV30 CAWMGSYEQYF TGTGCCTGGATGGGCAGCTACGAGCAGTACTTC
TRBD1 18 . TRBJ1-5 TRBV30 CAWSVGYRGVDGNQPQHF TGTGCCTGGAGTGTAGGTTACAGGGGGGTGGACGGCAATCAGCCCCAGCATTTT
TRBD1 14 . TRBJ1-1 TRBV30 CAWHLDRVRTEAFF TGTGCCTGGCACTTAGACAGGGTGAGGACTGAAGCTTTCTTT
. 14 . TRBJ2-2 TRBV19 CASSKDKSTGELFF TGTGCCAGTAGTAAGGACAAGAGCACCGGGGAGCTGTTTTTT
. 13 . TRBJ1-1 TRBV9 CASSWGSNTEAFF TGTGCCAGCAGCTGGGGCAGCAACACTGAAGCTTTCTTT
TRBD1 17 . TRBJ1-1 TRBV5-1 CASSVDPLGQRNTEAFF TGCGCCAGCAGCGTAGACCCATTGGGACAGAGGAACACTGAAGCTTTCTTT
. 13 . TRBJ1-6 TRBV10-3 CAISREYNSPLHF TGTGCCATATCCCGGGAGTATAATTCACCCCTCCACTTT
. 12 few TRBJ2-7 TRBV2 CASRPAGKEQYF TGTGCCAGTAGGCCGGCGGGGAAGGAGCAGTACTTC
. 11 . TRBJ1-4 TRBV20-1 CSARVIEKLFF TGCAGTGCCCGCGTGATAGAGAAACTGTTTTTT
. 13 few TRBJ2-5 TRBV7-2 CASSLSVQETQYF TGTGCCAGCAGCTTATCGGTCCAAGAGACCCAGTACTTC
. 12 . TRBJ2-5 TRBV25-1 CASILPEGTQYF TGTGCCAGCATACTTCCAGAGGGGACCCAGTACTTC
TRBD1 17 few TRBJ1-5 TRBV19 CASRGGTGARSNQPQHF TGTGCCAGTAGAGGAGGGACAGGGGCGAGGAGCAATCAGCCCCAGCATTTT
TRBD1 17 . TRBJ2-5 TRBV5-1 CASSIIGTGNGEETQYF TGCGCCAGCAGCATAATAGGGACAGGGAATGGTGAAGAGACCCAGTACTTC
TRBD1 15 once TRBJ1-2 TRBV4-1 CASSQSGQGNYGYTF TGCGCCAGCAGCCAATCCGGACAGGGGAACTATGGCTACACCTTC
TRBD1 18 . TRBJ1-1 TRBV30 CAWNVSRRKTGGNTEAFF TGTGCCTGGAATGTAAGTCGTCGGAAGACAGGGGGGAACACTGAAGCTTTCTTT
TRBD1 16 . TRBJ1-6 TRBV5-1 CASSLGQGSYGSPLHF TGCGCCAGCAGCCTCGGACAGGGGTCATATGGTTCACCCCTCCACTTT
TRBD1 13 . TRBJ1-1 TRBV4-1 CASSQTGGAEAFF TGCGCCAGCAGTCAGACAGGGGGGGCTGAAGCTTTCTTT
. 14 . TRBJ2-7 TRBV19 CASNPLAGFGEQYF TGTGCCAGTAACCCTCTCGCGGGGTTCGGTGAGCAGTACTTC